This is a list of T cell receptor beta chains from one sample in a study of CD8 T cells in ankylosing spondylitis. TCRdb recomputed calls from the 5' RACE reads with MiXCR, one row per CDR3 protein. The table shows fewer than 250,000 distinct CDR3 sequences, with roughly 18% occurring only once. Sequences were obtained from blood, either unsorted or a sorted T cell fraction (not recorded which). These receptors were collected from a male donor with ankylosing spondylitis. The CDR3 runs from the conserved cysteine through the conserved F or W. The D gene is left open where the match is weak. The size entry is marked missing in some rows and otherwise reads once, few, many or a size class.

v_gene: TRBV29-1
j_gene: TRBJ2-1
d_gene: TRBD1
abundance: few
CDR3nt: TGCAGCGTCCGGACAGGGGGGAGCGAGAGCTCCTACAATGAGCAGTTCTTC
CDR3aa: CSVRTGGSESSYNEQFF

v_gene: TRBV4-1
j_gene: TRBJ2-2
d_gene: NA
abundance: NA
CDR3nt: TGCGCCAGCAGCCAAGGGGTCGGGGAGCTGTTTTTT
CDR3aa: CASSQGVGELFF

v_gene: TRBV29-1
j_gene: TRBJ2-5
d_gene: NA
abundance: NA
CDR3nt: TGCAGCGTTGTGGTGGTAGCAGAGACCCAGTACTTC
CDR3aa: CSVVVVAETQYF

v_gene: TRBV7-9
j_gene: TRBJ2-1
d_gene: NA
abundance: NA
CDR3nt: TGTGCCAGCAGCCCCTCTAAAAGTTACAATGAGCAGTTCTTC
CDR3aa: CASSPSKSYNEQFF

v_gene: TRBV7-9
j_gene: TRBJ1-1
d_gene: NA
abundance: few
CDR3nt: TGTGCCAGCAGCCTATTGACAGAGAACACTGAAGCTTTCTTT
CDR3aa: CASSLLTENTEAFF

v_gene: TRBV12-3/TRBV12-4
j_gene: TRBJ2-1
d_gene: NA
abundance: many
CDR3nt: TGTGCCAGCAGCCCGGATGGCTCCTACAATGAGCAGTTCTTC
CDR3aa: CASSPDGSYNEQFF

v_gene: TRBV12-3/TRBV12-4
j_gene: TRBJ1-2
d_gene: NA
abundance: NA
CDR3nt: TGTGCCAGCAGTTCCAGCCTCTATGGCTACACCTTC
CDR3aa: CASSSSLYGYTF

v_gene: TRBV4-1
j_gene: TRBJ2-3
d_gene: TRBD1
abundance: NA
CDR3nt: TGCGCCAGCAGCCTTACAGGGGGCGAGGCAGATACGCAGTATTTT
CDR3aa: CASSLTGGEADTQYF

v_gene: TRBV7-9
j_gene: TRBJ2-2
d_gene: TRBD1
abundance: NA
CDR3nt: TGTGCCAGCAGGAAAGCGACAGGGGGTCACGGGGAGCTGTTTTTT
CDR3aa: CASRKATGGHGELFF

v_gene: TRBV20-1
j_gene: TRBJ2-7
d_gene: NA
abundance: few
CDR3nt: TGCAGTGCTCTTATTGTACAAACCTACGAGCAGTACTTC
CDR3aa: CSALIVQTYEQYF

v_gene: TRBV6-1
j_gene: TRBJ2-7
d_gene: TRBD2
abundance: few
CDR3nt: TGTGCCAGCAGCCCTATGTATGGCGGGAGCTACGAGCAGTACTTC
CDR3aa: CASSPMYGGSYEQYF

v_gene: TRBV28
j_gene: TRBJ2-1
d_gene: NA
abundance: NA
CDR3nt: TGTGCCAGCAGTTTATGGTCCCGGGGGAATGAGCAGTTCTTC
CDR3aa: CASSLWSRGNEQFF

v_gene: TRBV9
j_gene: TRBJ1-2
d_gene: TRBD1
abundance: NA
CDR3nt: TGTGCCAGCAGCGTAGCAGGGGGCAGGTTGGGCTACACCTTC
CDR3aa: CASSVAGGRLGYTF

v_gene: TRBV12-3/TRBV12-4
j_gene: TRBJ1-5
d_gene: NA
abundance: NA
CDR3nt: TGTGCCAGCAGTTTAACGCGAGGGTTTAGCAATCAGCCCCAGCATTTT
CDR3aa: CASSLTRGFSNQPQHF

v_gene: TRBV12-3/TRBV12-4
j_gene: TRBJ2-3
d_gene: TRBD2
abundance: many
CDR3nt: TGTGCCAGCAAGTCATGGCGGGAGGGCCCTACAGATACGCAGTATTTT
CDR3aa: CASKSWREGPTDTQYF

v_gene: TRBV13
j_gene: TRBJ2-3
d_gene: TRBD2
abundance: few
CDR3nt: TGTGCCAGCAGCAAAGGGACTAGCGGGGCTACAGATACGCAGTATTTT
CDR3aa: CASSKGTSGATDTQYF

v_gene: TRBV27
j_gene: TRBJ2-7
d_gene: NA
abundance: NA
CDR3nt: TGTGCCAGCAGTTTAATTGGAGGAGTGGAATACTACGAGCAGTACTTC
CDR3aa: CASSLIGGVEYYEQYF

v_gene: TRBV29-1
j_gene: TRBJ1-2
d_gene: NA
abundance: many
CDR3nt: TGCAGCGTTGACGTCTCCAGTCCTAACTATGGCTACACCTTC
CDR3aa: CSVDVSSPNYGYTF

v_gene: TRBV5-1
j_gene: TRBJ2-7
d_gene: TRBD1
abundance: few
CDR3nt: TGCGCCAGCAGTACAGGGGCCATAATAGATTACGAGCAGTACTTC
CDR3aa: CASSTGAIIDYEQYF

v_gene: TRBV5-1
j_gene: TRBJ2-2
d_gene: NA
abundance: NA
CDR3nt: TGCGCCAGCAGCTCATATTACTACGGCCTAGGGACCGCGAACACCGGGGAGCTGTTTTTT
CDR3aa: CASSSYYYGLGTANTGELFF

v_gene: TRBV2
j_gene: TRBJ2-1
d_gene: NA
abundance: few
CDR3nt: TGTGCCAGCAGTGAGGAGGGCCCCGTCTCGACATACAATGAGCAGTTCTTC
CDR3aa: CASSEEGPVSTYNEQFF

v_gene: TRBV20-1
j_gene: TRBJ2-1
d_gene: TRBD2
abundance: few
CDR3nt: TGCAGTTCAAACGGGGCTACTAGCGGGTTCAATGAGCAGTTCTTC
CDR3aa: CSSNGATSGFNEQFF

v_gene: TRBV3-1
j_gene: TRBJ1-4
d_gene: TRBD1
abundance: NA
CDR3nt: TGTGCCAGCAGCCAAAGGACAGGGCGCCGTGAGGATGAAAAACTGTTTTTT
CDR3aa: CASSQRTGRREDEKLFF

v_gene: TRBV6-5
j_gene: TRBJ1-2
d_gene: TRBD1
abundance: many
CDR3nt: TGTGCCAGCAGTTACGACCGGGGACAGTTCTATGGCTACACCTTC
CDR3aa: CASSYDRGQFYGYTF

v_gene: TRBV6-1
j_gene: TRBJ2-3
d_gene: NA
abundance: few
CDR3nt: TGTGCCAGCGGGCTAGGGGGGATAAGCACAGATACGCAGTATTTT
CDR3aa: CASGLGGISTDTQYF

v_gene: TRBV6-5
j_gene: TRBJ2-1
d_gene: NA
abundance: few
CDR3nt: TGTGCCAGCAGTTACTCGGGGGCCCTGGGTGAGCAGTTCTTC
CDR3aa: CASSYSGALGEQFF

v_gene: TRBV15
j_gene: TRBJ2-7
d_gene: TRBD2
abundance: NA
CDR3nt: TGTGCCACCAGCAGAGTGTTGGGACTAGTGAACGAGCAGTACTTC
CDR3aa: CATSRVLGLVNEQYF

v_gene: TRBV27
j_gene: TRBJ2-7
d_gene: TRBD1
abundance: few
CDR3nt: TGTGCCAGCGCCACAGGGGTCGACTACGAGCAGTACTTC
CDR3aa: CASATGVDYEQYF

v_gene: TRBV7-9
j_gene: TRBJ2-3
d_gene: TRBD1
abundance: NA
CDR3nt: TGTGCCAGCAGCGGCCGGGACAGGCCAGATACGCAGTATTTT
CDR3aa: CASSGRDRPDTQYF

v_gene: TRBV7-7
j_gene: TRBJ2-1
d_gene: TRBD2
abundance: NA
CDR3nt: TGTGCTAGCAGCTTAGAGCCCAAACTAGCGGGGAGAGGCAATGAGCAGTTCTTC
CDR3aa: CASSLEPKLAGRGNEQFF

v_gene: TRBV11-2
j_gene: TRBJ1-6
d_gene: TRBD1
abundance: few
CDR3nt: TGTGCCAGCAGCGATGGACAGGTAGCCTATAATTCACCCCTCCACTTT
CDR3aa: CASSDGQVAYNSPLHF

v_gene: TRBV12-3/TRBV12-4
j_gene: TRBJ2-7
d_gene: NA
abundance: NA
CDR3nt: TGTGCCAGCAGTTTCTTACTCTACGAGCAGTACTTC
CDR3aa: CASSFLLYEQYF

v_gene: TRBV12-3/TRBV12-4
j_gene: TRBJ2-7
d_gene: NA
abundance: NA
CDR3nt: TGTGCCAGCAGTTTACCGGGGAGACAGTACGAGCAGTACTTC
CDR3aa: CASSLPGRQYEQYF

v_gene: TRBV4-1
j_gene: TRBJ2-3
d_gene: TRBD1
abundance: few
CDR3nt: TGCGCCAGCAGCCAAGCCGGGGACAGGACCACAGATACGCAGTATTTT
CDR3aa: CASSQAGDRTTDTQYF

v_gene: TRBV12-3/TRBV12-4
j_gene: TRBJ1-2
d_gene: NA
abundance: NA
CDR3nt: TGTGCCAGCAGTTCCTCGTTCCTGGGGCGAAGTTATGGCTACACCTTC
CDR3aa: CASSSSFLGRSYGYTF

v_gene: TRBV20-1
j_gene: TRBJ1-2
d_gene: NA
abundance: few
CDR3nt: TGCAGTGCTAGATCGGCCTCAAGTGGTTCTAGCTATGGCTACACCTTC
CDR3aa: CSARSASSGSSYGYTF

v_gene: TRBV29-1
j_gene: TRBJ1-2
d_gene: NA
abundance: NA
CDR3nt: TGCAGCGTTGAAGGAGAGACAGCTAGCTATGGCTACACCTTC
CDR3aa: CSVEGETASYGYTF

v_gene: TRBV3-1
j_gene: TRBJ2-5
d_gene: NA
abundance: NA
CDR3nt: TGTGCCAGCAGCCAAGCCGAACCAGGGAAAGAGACCCAGTACTTC
CDR3aa: CASSQAEPGKETQYF

v_gene: TRBV5-1
j_gene: TRBJ2-7
d_gene: NA
abundance: NA
CDR3nt: TGCGCCAGCAGCTTGGAGACAGCCAGTAACTCCTACGAGCAGTACTTC
CDR3aa: CASSLETASNSYEQYF

v_gene: TRBV27
j_gene: TRBJ2-5
d_gene: NA
abundance: NA
CDR3nt: TGTGCCAGCAGTTATGGGGTTTGGGAGACCCAGTACTTC
CDR3aa: CASSYGVWETQYF

v_gene: TRBV13
j_gene: TRBJ1-2
d_gene: NA
abundance: NA
CDR3nt: TGTGCCAGCAGCTTAAATTTGGACAGCCCAAACTATGGCTACACCTTC
CDR3aa: CASSLNLDSPNYGYTF

v_gene: TRBV12-3/TRBV12-4
j_gene: TRBJ2-3
d_gene: TRBD2
abundance: NA
CDR3nt: TGTGCCAGCACCGTAGCGGGACCGTACACAGATACGCAGTATTTT
CDR3aa: CASTVAGPYTDTQYF

v_gene: TRBV6-1
j_gene: TRBJ2-1
d_gene: TRBD1
abundance: NA
CDR3nt: TGTGCCAGCAGCCTGACCGGGACAGGGGATGGGAATGAGCAGTTCTTC
CDR3aa: CASSLTGTGDGNEQFF

v_gene: TRBV27
j_gene: TRBJ2-5
d_gene: NA
abundance: NA
CDR3nt: TGTGCCAGCAGTTTATACGCGAGGGCCGAAGAGACCCAGTACTTC
CDR3aa: CASSLYARAEETQYF

v_gene: TRBV12-3/TRBV12-4
j_gene: TRBJ2-7
d_gene: NA
abundance: many
CDR3nt: TGTGCCAGCAGCCCGTCCGCGGTAGCAGGACCATACGAGCAGTACTTC
CDR3aa: CASSPSAVAGPYEQYF

v_gene: TRBV9
j_gene: TRBJ2-7
d_gene: TRBD2
abundance: NA
CDR3nt: TGTGCCAGCAGCGTAGGGGGACTAGCGGGGGTATACGAGCAGTACTTC
CDR3aa: CASSVGGLAGVYEQYF

v_gene: TRBV5-6
j_gene: TRBJ2-5
d_gene: TRBD2
abundance: NA
CDR3nt: TGTGCCAGCAGCGGGGGGGGACAAGAGACCCAGTACTTC
CDR3aa: CASSGGGQETQYF

v_gene: TRBV28
j_gene: TRBJ2-5
d_gene: NA
abundance: NA
CDR3nt: TGTGCCAGCAGTTTATTGCGGGATCAAGAGACCCAGTACTTC
CDR3aa: CASSLLRDQETQYF

v_gene: TRBV28
j_gene: TRBJ2-3
d_gene: NA
abundance: few
CDR3nt: TGTGCCAGCAGTTTCGAGGCAGAGGGCACAGATACGCAGTATTTT
CDR3aa: CASSFEAEGTDTQYF

v_gene: TRBV12-3/TRBV12-4
j_gene: TRBJ2-7
d_gene: NA
abundance: few
CDR3nt: TGTGCCAGCAGTTTAGGGGGACTTTTGCAGTACTTC
CDR3aa: CASSLGGLLQYF

v_gene: TRBV11-2
j_gene: TRBJ1-2
d_gene: NA
abundance: few
CDR3nt: TGTGCCAGCACCGCGGAGGAGGGCTTTCTCTCGGGCGGCTACACCTTC
CDR3aa: CASTAEEGFLSGGYTF

v_gene: TRBV29-1
j_gene: TRBJ2-7
d_gene: NA
abundance: few
CDR3nt: TGCAGCGTTGATGGGACGACGGGCGAGCAGTACTTC
CDR3aa: CSVDGTTGEQYF

v_gene: TRBV24-1
j_gene: TRBJ2-1
d_gene: TRBD1
abundance: NA
CDR3nt: TGTGCCACCAGTGATTGGGGACAGGGGGCCTACAATGAGCAGTTCTTC
CDR3aa: CATSDWGQGAYNEQFF

v_gene: TRBV12-3/TRBV12-4
j_gene: TRBJ2-1
d_gene: TRBD1
abundance: NA
CDR3nt: TGTGCCAGCAGTTTAGGAGGGGGCCTCTACAATGAGCAGTTCTTC
CDR3aa: CASSLGGGLYNEQFF

v_gene: TRBV6-1
j_gene: TRBJ2-2
d_gene: TRBD2
abundance: few
CDR3nt: TGTGCCAGCACCTTAGCGGGGAACACCGGGGAGCTGTTTTTT
CDR3aa: CASTLAGNTGELFF

v_gene: TRBV27
j_gene: TRBJ2-7
d_gene: NA
abundance: many
CDR3nt: TGTGCCAGCAGTTTTAGCGGATCACAAGAGCAGTACTTC
CDR3aa: CASSFSGSQEQYF

v_gene: TRBV27
j_gene: TRBJ1-2
d_gene: NA
abundance: NA
CDR3nt: TGTGCCAGCAGTCCCCGGTCAGTAAACTATGGCTACACCTTC
CDR3aa: CASSPRSVNYGYTF

v_gene: TRBV5-6
j_gene: TRBJ2-3
d_gene: TRBD2
abundance: few
CDR3nt: TGTGCCAGCAGCTACACTAGCGCAGATACGCAGTATTTT
CDR3aa: CASSYTSADTQYF

v_gene: TRBV6-1
j_gene: TRBJ1-4
d_gene: NA
abundance: few
CDR3nt: TGTGCCAGCAGTGAAAGTTGGACAGAGTCAACTAATGAAAAACTGTTTTTT
CDR3aa: CASSESWTESTNEKLFF

v_gene: TRBV6-5
j_gene: TRBJ1-5
d_gene: NA
abundance: once
CDR3nt: TGTGCCAGCAGTTACTCAGACTTCCGGGACACCCACAATCAGCCCCAGCATTTT
CDR3aa: CASSYSDFRDTHNQPQHF